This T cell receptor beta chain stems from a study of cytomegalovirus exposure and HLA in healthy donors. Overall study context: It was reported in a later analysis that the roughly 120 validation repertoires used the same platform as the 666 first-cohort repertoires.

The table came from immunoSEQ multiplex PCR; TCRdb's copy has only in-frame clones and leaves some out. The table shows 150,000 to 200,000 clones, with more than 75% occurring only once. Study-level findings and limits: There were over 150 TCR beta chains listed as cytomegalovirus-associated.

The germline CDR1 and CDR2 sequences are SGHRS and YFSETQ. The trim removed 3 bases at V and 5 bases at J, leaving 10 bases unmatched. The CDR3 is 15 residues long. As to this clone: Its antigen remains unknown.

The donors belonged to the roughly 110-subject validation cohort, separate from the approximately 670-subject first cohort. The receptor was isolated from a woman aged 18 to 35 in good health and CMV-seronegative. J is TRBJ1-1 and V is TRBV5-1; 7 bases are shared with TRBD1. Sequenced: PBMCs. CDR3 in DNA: TGCGCCAGCAGCTGGACAGGAGGCGCAGGGACTGAAGCTTTCTTT. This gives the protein CASSWTGGAGTEAFF.